This TCR beta chain was sequenced for a study of blood T cell repertoires in COVID-19. Study in general: Acute and convalescent COVID-19 samples came from the United States, Italy and Spain.

As originally analysed: Estimated nucleated cell counts came from reference gene primer amplification. Clones were sequenced by immunoSEQ multiplex PCR, and TCRdb holds only the in-frame ones, with some missing. The V and J calls and clone size are taken from that table; D and trimming were inferred from the DNA. The profile shows hundreds of thousands of clones, about 85% of them singletons. From germline, CDR1 is SGHRS and CDR2 YFSETQ. There are 14 residues in the CDR3. With 6 bases clipped from V and 1 base from J, the junction kept 4 bases outside the gene matches. Material: peripheral blood. This TCR derives from a woman aged 50 to 65 who had recovered from COVID-19. The chain employs TRBV5-1 and TRBJ2-1; TRBD1 matches at 7 bases. CDR3 sequence reads: CASTPGGSYNEQFF. The CDR3 bases are TGCGCCAGCACCCCAGGGGGATCCTACAATGAGCAGTTCTTC.